This entry concerns a single TCR beta chain. Antigen specificity is unknown. This entry comes from a study of blood T cells in healthy people across ages. Next came a second PCR, run for about 6 to 12 cycles, which used a sample-barcoded 5' primer along with a J-beta primer mix. TCRdb re-called the 5' RACE reads with MiXCR, one entry per CDR3 protein. The table lists 800,000 to 1,000,000 distinct CDR3 sequences, about 48% of them singletons, with over 10% in the top ten. Study-level points and caveats: As age increased, TCR beta diversity per million T cells fell in a roughly linear fashion.

After removal of 3 bases from V and 5 bases from J, the junction contained 7 bases not matched to a gene. This CDR3 spans 15 amino acids. Germline lookup yields CDR1 SGDLS and CDR2 YYNGEE. V and J are TRBV9 and TRBJ2-2; 7 nucleotides align to TRBD1. The sample consisted of blood. This clonotype was obtained from a man between 25 and 39 years old in good health. CDR3 region: CASSGTGDRTGELFF. DNA for the CDR3: TGTGCCAGCAGCGGAACAGGGGATCGGACCGGGGAGCTGTTTTTT.